Presented here are 26 T cell receptor beta chains from one specimen sequenced in a study of cytomegalovirus exposure and HLA in healthy donors. The PCR was carried out with 60 Vbeta primers and 13 Jbeta primers. Profiled with immunoSEQ multiplex PCR; TCRdb holds only in-frame clones, not every one. The table lists about 140,000 clones, 66% of them singletons. Sequenced sample: PBMCs. The receptor set was obtained from an older woman in good health and CMV-seronegative.

The gene calls are TRBV18 and TRBJ2-2; 13 positions agree with TRBD2. The CDR3 extends over 18 amino acids. V dropped 5 bases and J dropped 1; count of bases not matched to a gene: 7. Germline V gene data show CDR1 as KGHSH and CDR2 as LQKENI. CDR3 nucleotide sequence: TGTGCCAGCTCAAACGGACTAGCGGGGGCCCTGAACACCGGGGAGCTGTTTTTT. Translating gives CASSNGLAGALNTGELFF.

The V and J genes are TRBV5-8 and TRBJ2-6, with 12 bases fitting TRBD2. The V and J ends lost 3 bases and 4 bases, in that order; junction bases with no gene match: 5. The CDR3 spans 17 residues. From germline, CDR1 is SGHTS and CDR2 YDEGEE. The CDR3 here is CASSSLAGGLGANVLTF. CDR3 coding DNA: TGTGCCAGCAGCTCACTAGCGGGAGGTTTGGGGGCCAACGTCCTGACTTTC.

The chain joins TRBV2 to TRBJ2-6; TRBD1 matches at 8 bases. Germline trimming cut 8 bases from V and 1 base from J; bases unmatched to any gene: 4. Germline assignment: CDR1 SNHLY and CDR2 FYNNEI. This CDR3 has 15 amino acids. The CDR3 sequence is CASGDRGSGANVLTF. CDR3 sequence (DNA): TGTGCCAGCGGAGACAGGGGATCTGGGGCCAACGTCCTGACTTTC.

The chain is built from TRBV25-1 and TRBJ2-1; possible D gene TRBD1, 5 bases. Germline assignment: CDR1 MGHDK and CDR2 SYGVNS. There are 14 residues in the CDR3. Trimming stripped 4 bases from V and 3 bases from J, with 10 bases between. The CDR3 nucleotides read TGTGCCAGCAGTGTCAGGGCGGTCTACAATGAGCAGTTCTTC. It encodes CASSVRAVYNEQFF.

V gene TRBV5-1 combines with J gene TRBJ2-1; perhaps TRBD1 as D (5 bases). Germline values: CDR1 SGHRS, CDR2 YFSETQ. V was clipped by 4 bases and J by 4 bases, with 12 bases between them. The CDR3 consists of 14 residues. The CDR3 DNA follows: TGCGCCAGCAGCAATACGGACATATACAATGAGCAGTTCTTC. Translation gives CASSNTDIYNEQFF.

This clone showed up many times. V usage is TRBV19 and J usage is TRBJ2-7, with D possibly being TRBD1 (5 bases). Germline loops: CDR1 LNHDA, CDR2 SQIVND (reference sequence). V lost 3 bases to trimming and J lost 8 bases, with 23 bases between them. This CDR3 region has 16 residues. The CDR3 reads CASSIKGVVLPTQQYF. CDR3 nucleotides: TGTGCCAGTAGTATCAAAGGGGTCGTACTACCTACGCAGCAGTACTTC.

This chain connects TRBV7-8 to TRBJ2-5, with D perhaps matching TRBD2 (6 bases). CDR1 is SGHVS and CDR2 is FQNEAQ in the germline V gene. The V and J ends lost 8 bases and 3 bases respectively, with 7 bases between them. The CDR3 runs 11 residues. Here the CDR3 reads CASRREETQYF. The DNA for the CDR3 is TGTGCCAGCCGGAGGGAAGAGACCCAGTACTTC.

A word on this clone: This could be a read error, since a much larger clone is one nucleotide away. The same CDR3 arises from other DNA sequences in this sample as well. The V call is TRBV6-1, the J call TRBJ2-6; the D is unclear. In germline, CDR1 is MNHNS, CDR2 SASEGT. This CDR3 has 15 amino acids. Trimming cost V 0 bases and J 1 base, with 4 bases left between them. CDR3 residues: CASSEAHSGANVLTF. CDR3 DNA sequence: TGTGCCAGCAGTGAAGCACATTCTGGGGCCAACGTCCTGACTTTC.

This clone has only a few counts. The V call is TRBV5-6, the J call TRBJ2-5; 14 bases map to TRBD2. CDR1 is SGHDT, CDR2 YYEEEE, per germline. This CDR3 spans 16 amino acids. V lost 3 bases, J lost 5 bases, and 6 bases stayed unmatched. In DNA, the CDR3 is TGTGCCAGCAGCTACCGGACTAGCGGGGGGCTGGAGACCCAGTACTTC. This sequence encodes CASSYRTSGGLETQYF. The variable domain in full, completed from reference TRBV5-6 and TRBJ2-5, reads DAGVTQSPTHLIKTRGQQVTLRCSPKSGHDTVSWYQQALGQGPQFIFQYYEEEERQRGNFPDRFSGHQFPNYSSELNVNALLLGDSALYLCASSYRTSGGLETQYFGPGTRLLVL.

The chain uses TRBV4-2 and TRBJ2-5, with 10 bases matching TRBD2. Germline V gene data show CDR1 as LGHNA and CDR2 as YNFKEQ. This CDR3 spans 15 amino acids. J gave up 7 bases and V 4 bases, and 9 bases lay outside the gene matches. CDR3 in amino acids: CASSLVSGGRGTQYF. Here the CDR3 DNA reads TGTGCCAGCAGCCTTGTTAGCGGGGGGCGGGGGACCCAGTACTTC.

This chain connects TRBV4-1 to TRBJ1-5; weak D call: TRBD1 (6 bases). V lost 6 bases to trimming and J lost 3 bases, with 12 bases between them. Germline V CDR1 and CDR2: MGHRA, YSYEKL. The CDR3 is 14 amino acids. The CDR3 nucleotides read TGCGCCAGCAGTTCGACAGGTGCCAATCAGCCCCAGCATTTT. Translating gives CASSSTGANQPQHF.

Comment on this clone: The junction differs from germline at one of its ends, possibly a read error. This chain uses TRBV7-9 with TRBJ1-5; a possible D gene is TRBD1 (6 bases). The CDR3 is made up of 18 amino acids. The germline gives CDR1 SEHNR, CDR2 FQNEAQ (reference sequence). The CDR3 loop is CSSRPFDRNRYSNQPQHF. The CDR3 bases are TGTTCCAGCAGGCCATTCGACAGGAATAGGTATAGCAATCAGCCCCAGCATTTT.

In its sample, this clone was seen a few times. V is TRBV6-6 and J is TRBJ1-4; 8 bases match TRBD1. The V gene end was trimmed by 6 bases and the J gene end by 7 bases; junction bases not matched to a gene: 4. CDR1 is MNHNY, CDR2 SVGAGI, per germline (reference sequence). CDR3 size: 13 residues. In DNA, the CDR3 is TGTGCCAGCAGCGGGACAGGCTCTGAAAAACTGTTTTTT. This translates into CASSGTGSEKLFF.

This chain connects TRBV7-9 to TRBJ1-4; 9 bases fit TRBD1. Germline V gene lookup returns CDR1 SEHNR and CDR2 FQNEAQ (reference sequence). V was clipped by 3 bases and J by 0 bases; unmatched bases: 2. There are 16 residues in the CDR3. CDR3 in amino acids: CASSLRTGATNEKLFF. The CDR3 DNA is TGTGCCAGCAGCTTGAGGACAGGGGCAACTAATGAAAAACTGTTTTTT.

The chain is built from TRBV7-6 and TRBJ2-7, with D possibly TRBD2 on 5 matching bases. V was trimmed by 4 bases and J by 4 bases, leaving 11 bases between them. Germline V gene sequence: CDR1 SGHVS, CDR2 FNYEAQ. The CDR3 extends over 13 amino acids. The chain's CDR3 is CASSSQSGYEQYF. CDR3 coding DNA: TGTGCCAGCAGCTCCCAGTCGGGGTACGAGCAGTACTTC.

The V call is TRBV28, the J call TRBJ1-5; the D is unclear. CDR3 length equals 14 residues. Germline CDR1 and CDR2: MDHEN and SYDVKM. The V gene lost 2 bases and the J gene lost 7 bases, with 12 bases spanning the gap. The CDR3 sequence: CASSLEGAGQPQHF. CDR3 coding DNA: TGTGCCAGCAGTTTAGAGGGTGCGGGACAGCCCCAGCATTTT.

This clone has only a few counts. V is TRBV21-1 and J is TRBJ1-2; TRBD1, as called in the table, went unchecked against the DNA. TRBV21-1 is listed as a pseudogene. This CDR3 contains 11 residues. Here the CDR3 DNA reads TGTGCCAGCAGCAATAGGGGGGGCTACACCTTC. As protein: CASSNRGGYTF.

The V call is TRBV9, the J call TRBJ1-6, with TRBD1 identical over 9 bases. CDR3 length: 15 residues. With V trimmed by 0 bases and J by 10 bases, 5 bases remained unmatched. Germline assignment: CDR1 SGDLS and CDR2 YYNGEE. This chain's CDR3 is CASSVVGTGTSPLHF. The CDR3 DNA sequence: TGTGCCAGCAGCGTAGTGGGGACAGGGACCTCACCCCTCCACTTT.

V is TRBV7-2 and J is TRBJ2-7; 8 bases are a match to TRBD2. The V gene end was trimmed by 0 bases and the J gene end by 6 bases; junction bases not matched to a gene: 4. This CDR3 comprises 14 residues. Germline V gene sequence: CDR1 SGHTA, CDR2 FQGNSA. Here the CDR3 reads CASSLAGAGAEQYF. CDR3 bases: TGTGCCAGCAGCTTAGCAGGAGCGGGGGCCGAGCAGTACTTC. The entire variable domain, with the rest obtained from reference TRBV7-2 and TRBJ2-7, is as follows: GAGVSQSPSNKVTEKGKDVELRCDPISGHTALYWYRQSLGQGLEFLIYFQGNSAPDKSGLPSDRFSAERTGGSVSTLTIQRTQQEDSAVYLCASSLAGAGAEQYFGPGTRLTVT.

The chain recombines TRBV5-4 with TRBJ1-1, with TRBD1 matching 9 bases. Unmatched junction bases numbered 15, after V lost 4 bases and J lost 5 bases. Germline loops: CDR1 SGHNT, CDR2 YYREEE (reference sequence). The CDR3 contains 17 residues. This chain's CDR3 is CASSPGTNRGLGTEAFF. The CDR3 coding sequence is TGTGCCAGCAGCCCCGGGACAAACAGGGGGCTGGGTACTGAAGCTTTCTTT.

The genes are TRBV7-2 and TRBJ1-2; D is undetermined. The CDR3 has 17 amino acids. Trimming shortened V by 3 bases and J by 8 bases, and 25 bases separated the two germline ends. Germline V CDR1 and CDR2: SGHTA, FQGNSA. The CDR3 DNA sequence: TGTGCCAGCAGCTTCACCCCCGAGTCCTCGCTAACGTCCGGCTACACCTTC. It is translated as CASSFTPESSLTSGYTF.

This clone has only one observation. The J gene is TRBJ2-1, the V gene TRBV11-2; 10 bases are shared with TRBD2. Trimming took 6 bases from V and 9 from J; bases not matched to a gene: 14. Germline CDR1 is SGHAT and CDR2 is FQNNGV. The CDR3 extends over 16 amino acids. CDR3 sequence reads: CASSWLQRGGNSEQFF. For the CDR3, the DNA is TGTGCCAGCAGTTGGCTCCAGCGGGGGGGCAACAGTGAGCAGTTCTTC.

This chain uses TRBV11-1 with TRBJ2-4, with no clear D. CDR3 length: 10 residues. The V gene's germline CDR1 is SGHAT and CDR2 FQDESV (reference sequence). Deletions cut 7 bases from V and 14 bases from J, with 12 bases between. The CDR3 bases are TGTGCCAGCATCAAAGCCGGAGAGTACTTC. Residues: CASIKAGEYF.

V is TRBV19 and J is TRBJ1-5; D remains unclear. Between the trimmed V and J ends, which lost 0 bases and 3 bases, there was a span of 12 bases. The V gene's germline CDR1 is LNHDA and CDR2 SQIVND (reference sequence). This CDR3 comprises 16 residues. The CDR3 DNA reads TGTGCCAGTAGTATAGATGACATAAACCCCAATCAGCCCCAGCATTTT. Translation: CASSIDDINPNQPQHF.

This chain joins TRBV5-4 and TRBJ1-1, with 10 bases matching TRBD1. This CDR3 has 16 residues. The V gene's germline CDR1 is SGHNT and CDR2 YYREEE (reference sequence). Losses at the gene ends were 4 bases for V and 1 base for J; bases not matched to a gene: 7. The CDR3 coding sequence is TGTGCCAGCAGCACATTCCGGGACAGGGGGAACACTGAAGCTTTCTTT. This codes for CASSTFRDRGNTEAFF.

This clone has more than one count but fewer than ten. This chain uses TRBV19 with TRBJ1-2; 7 bases are a match to TRBD1. The CDR3 spans 13 residues. Germline V gene data show CDR1 as LNHDA and CDR2 as SQIVND (reference sequence). V gave up 4 bases and J gave up 7 bases; unmatched junction bases: 6. In nucleotides, the CDR3 is TGTGCCAGTAGTAATGGCAGGGGGGTTGGCTACACCTTC. Translation: CASSNGRGVGYTF.